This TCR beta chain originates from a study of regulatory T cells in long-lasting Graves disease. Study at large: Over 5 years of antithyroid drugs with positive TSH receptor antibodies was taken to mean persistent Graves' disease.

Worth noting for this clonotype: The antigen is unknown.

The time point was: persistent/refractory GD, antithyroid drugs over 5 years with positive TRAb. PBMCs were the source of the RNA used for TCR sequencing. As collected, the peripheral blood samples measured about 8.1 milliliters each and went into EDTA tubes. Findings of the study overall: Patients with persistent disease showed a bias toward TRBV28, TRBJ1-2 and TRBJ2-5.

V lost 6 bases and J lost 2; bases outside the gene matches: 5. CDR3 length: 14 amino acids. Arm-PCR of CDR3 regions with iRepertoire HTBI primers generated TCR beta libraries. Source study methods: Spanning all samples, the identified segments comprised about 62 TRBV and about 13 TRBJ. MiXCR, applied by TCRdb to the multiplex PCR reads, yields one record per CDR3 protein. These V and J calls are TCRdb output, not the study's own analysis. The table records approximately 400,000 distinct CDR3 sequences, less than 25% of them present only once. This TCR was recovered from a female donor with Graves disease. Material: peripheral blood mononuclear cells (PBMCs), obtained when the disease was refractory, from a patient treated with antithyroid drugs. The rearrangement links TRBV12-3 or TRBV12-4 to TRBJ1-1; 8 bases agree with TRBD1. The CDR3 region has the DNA TGTGCCAGCAGAACGACAGGGGAAAACACTGAAGCTTTCTTT. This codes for CASRTTGENTEAFF.